This record looks at one T cell receptor (beta chain) sequence and its context. The same CDR3 arises from other DNA sequences in this sample as well. Germline V gene sequence: CDR1 SGHTA, CDR2 FQGNSA. CDR3 length equals 13 residues. The junction had 2 bases not matched to a gene; V was cut back by 5 bases and J by 5 bases. The data originate from a study of shared clonotypes between healthy human individuals. Across several immunoSEQ plates, the genomic DNA of each subset was split evenly. Sorted subsets were amplified in replicate PCRs using about 200 ng DNA, tens of thousands of T cell genomes. Clones were sequenced by immunoSEQ multiplex PCR, and TCRdb holds only the in-frame ones, with some missing. The sample gives a few million clones, around 95% of which show up once; roughly 0.13% is in the top ten.

J is TRBJ2-2 and V is TRBV7-2; the match to TRBD1 covers 7 bases. The sequence was obtained from a man aged 18 to 29 in good health. Source material: naive CD4+ T cells sorted from blood. Subset defined: CD45RA+ positively selected. In DNA, the CDR3 is TGTGCCAGCAGCGTACAGGGGACCGGGGAGCTGTTTTTT. Its protein is CASSVQGTGELFF.